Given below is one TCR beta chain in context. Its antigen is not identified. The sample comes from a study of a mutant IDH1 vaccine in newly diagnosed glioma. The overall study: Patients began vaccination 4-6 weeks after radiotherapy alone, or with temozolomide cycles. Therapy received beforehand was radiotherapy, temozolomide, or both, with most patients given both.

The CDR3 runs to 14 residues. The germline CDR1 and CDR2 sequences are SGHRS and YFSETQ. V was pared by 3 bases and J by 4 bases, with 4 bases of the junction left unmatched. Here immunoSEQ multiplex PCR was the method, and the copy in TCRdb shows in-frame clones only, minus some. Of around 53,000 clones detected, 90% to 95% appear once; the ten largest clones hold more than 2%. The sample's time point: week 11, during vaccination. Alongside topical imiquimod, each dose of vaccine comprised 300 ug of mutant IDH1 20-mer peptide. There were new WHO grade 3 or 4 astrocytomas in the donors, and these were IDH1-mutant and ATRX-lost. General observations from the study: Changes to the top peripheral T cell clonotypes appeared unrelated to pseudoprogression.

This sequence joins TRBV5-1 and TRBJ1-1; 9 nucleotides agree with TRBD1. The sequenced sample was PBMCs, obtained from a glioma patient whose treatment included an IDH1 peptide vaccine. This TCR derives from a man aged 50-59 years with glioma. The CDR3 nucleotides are TGCGCCAGCAGCTCACAGGGGGCGACCACTGAAGCTTTCTTT. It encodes CASSSQGATTEAFF.